These T cell receptor beta chains were read from a single sample in a study of T cells after yellow fever vaccination. TCRdb reprocessed the 5' RACE reads via MiXCR and lists one record per CDR3 protein. The top ten hold more than 40% of the sample, which has about 120,000 distinct CDR3 sequences, around 15% seen once. The material sequenced was CD8+ T cells sorted from PBMCs, taken 5 days after the yellow fever booster vaccination. Receptors originate from a man younger than 30 who received the YFV17D yellow fever vaccine. Both conserved end residues are part of each CDR3. The D gene is left open where the match is weak. Size is omitted from some rows. Given values are once, few, many or a class for expanded clones.

TRBV29-1	12	few	TRBJ2-7	-	TGCAGCGCTTGGGACCAAACCTACGAGCAGTACTTC	CSAWDQTYEQYF
TRBV27	14	-	TRBJ2-7	TRBD1	TGTGCCAGCAGCTCGGGGACAGGGTGGTACGAGCAGTACTTC	CASSSGTGWYEQYF
TRBV4-1	14	few	TRBJ2-5	-	TGCGCCAGCAGCCCCGGGACAACCCAAGAGACCCAGTACTTC	CASSPGTTQETQYF
TRBV5-8	15	-	TRBJ2-3	TRBD2	TGTGCCAGCAGCCCCGCCGACGGGGGGGCAGATACGCAGTATTTT	CASSPADGGADTQYF
TRBV5-6	12	few	TRBJ2-7	-	TGTGCCAGCAGCTTTGGTCGCTACGAGCAGTACTTC	CASSFGRYEQYF
TRBV7-2	13	many	TRBJ2-1	-	TGTGCCAGCACCCCATCCAGCTCCGGTGAGCAGTTCTTC	CASTPSSSGEQFF
TRBV19	15	few	TRBJ2-1	TRBD1	TGTGCCAGTAGGAACCGGGACAGGGGGGTCGATGAGCAGTTCTTC	CASRNRDRGVDEQFF
TRBV5-1	14	-	TRBJ1-1	-	TGCGCCAGCAGTTGGGGCTCGGCTAACACTGAAGCTTTCTTT	CASSWGSANTEAFF
TRBV27	13	many	TRBJ2-7	-	TGTGCCAGCAGTTTAACCCAATCCTACGAGCAGTACTTC	CASSLTQSYEQYF
TRBV28	14	few	TRBJ1-1	TRBD1	TGTGCCAGCACTTTGACAGGGGTGGGCACTGAAGCTTTCTTT	CASTLTGVGTEAFF
TRBV4-1	12	-	TRBJ2-6	-	TGCGCCAGCAGCCGCGGACAGACGGGCCTGACTTTC	CASSRGQTGLTF
TRBV7-6	16	few	TRBJ2-2	TRBD2	TGTGCCAGCAGCTTGGGACTAGCGGCTAACACCGGGGAGCTGTTTTTT	CASSLGLAANTGELFF
TRBV7-6	12	many	TRBJ2-5	-	TGTGCCAGCAGCTCAGAGGGGGAGACCCAGTACTTC	CASSSEGETQYF
TRBV6-2/TRBV6-3	13	many	TRBJ2-7	-	TGTGCCAGCAGGAGACTGAGCTCCTACGAGCAGTACTTC	CASRRLSSYEQYF
TRBV19	13	-	TRBJ1-5	-	TGTGCCAGTAGGCATCTTGGCAATCAGCCCCAGCATTTT	CASRHLGNQPQHF
TRBV14	15	-	TRBJ2-7	-	TGTGCCAGCAGCCCCTGGCAACCCACTGCCTACGAGCAGTACTTC	CASSPWQPTAYEQYF
TRBV7-6	16	many	TRBJ2-1	TRBD2	TGTGCCAGCAGCCTCATCCCCGAGCGGGGCTACAATGAGCAGTTCTTC	CASSLIPERGYNEQFF
TRBV7-9	15	-	TRBJ2-3	-	TGTGCCAGCAGCCCACCGGGACCCCAACCAGATACGCAGTATTTT	CASSPPGPQPDTQYF
TRBV4-2	17	few	TRBJ2-5	TRBD2	TGTGCCAGCACCCCCAGCGAGACTAGCGGGGGCCAAGAGACCCAGTACTTC	CASTPSETSGGQETQYF
TRBV20-1	14	-	TRBJ1-1	TRBD1	TGCAGTGCTAGGCACAGGGGGCGGAACACTGAAGCTTTCTTT	CSARHRGRNTEAFF
TRBV4-1	17	few	TRBJ2-3	-	TGCGCCAGCAGCCAACCCATAGGGACGGGGGCAACAGATACGCAGTATTTT	CASSQPIGTGATDTQYF
TRBV10-3	15	-	TRBJ1-1	-	TGTGCCATCAGTGAGAAGGGTGTGGGGGTCACTGAAGCTTTCTTT	CAISEKGVGVTEAFF
TRBV20-1	15	few	TRBJ2-1	-	TGCAGTGCTAGAGCGCTCCGAGACCCCAAGGATGAGCAGTTCTTC	CSARALRDPKDEQFF
TRBV27	16	-	TRBJ2-1	TRBD2	TGTGCCAGCTTCGATTTACTAGCGGGGGGGCTTCATGAGCAGTTCTTC	CASFDLLAGGLHEQFF
TRBV5-1	14	-	TRBJ1-2	TRBD1	TGCGCCAGCAGCTTGGTGACAGGGAACTATGGCTACACCTTC	CASSLVTGNYGYTF
TRBV4-1	16	-	TRBJ2-5	TRBD2	TGCGCCAGCAGCCAAGATCCGCTAGCGGACCAAGAGACCCAGTACTTC	CASSQDPLADQETQYF
TRBV7-9	14	-	TRBJ2-1	TRBD2	TGTGCCAGCAGGGGGACTAGCGGGGCCAATGAGCAGTTCTTC	CASRGTSGANEQFF
TRBV4-2	14	few	TRBJ2-3	-	TGTGCCAGCAGCGATACAGGGGCGGGGGATACGCAGTATTTT	CASSDTGAGDTQYF
TRBV4-2	15	-	TRBJ2-1	-	TGTGCCAGCAGACCCGGAGGGGGGGGGCCCAATGAGCAGTTCTTC	CASRPGGGGPNEQFF
TRBV18	18	medium-sized	TRBJ2-5	TRBD2	TGTGCCAGCTCACCGAAGGCCTACGTGGTAGCGGGGAAAGAGACCCAGTACTTC	CASSPKAYVVAGKETQYF
TRBV4-3	17	-	TRBJ2-7	TRBD2	TGCGCCAGCAGCCAAGAAGATCGTAGCGGGGGGGTTTACGAGCAGTACTTC	CASSQEDRSGGVYEQYF
TRBV4-3	17	few	TRBJ2-7	TRBD1	TGCGCCAGCAGCCAAGATTGGGATCGGGACAGATCCTACGAGCAGTACTTC	CASSQDWDRDRSYEQYF
TRBV4-3	16	-	TRBJ1-1	-	TGCGCCAGCAGCCAAGGCCAGGGATATGGGGACACTGAAGCTTTCTTT	CASSQGQGYGDTEAFF
TRBV4-2	12	-	TRBJ2-2	-	TGTGCCGTCAGGGAGGACACCGGGGAGCTGTTTTTT	CAVREDTGELFF